One sample yielded the 29 T cell receptor beta chains listed below, sequenced in a study of blood T cell repertoires in COVID-19. Sequencing was performed with immunoSEQ multiplex PCR; in TCRdb, only in-frame clones are kept and a portion is missing. Here the sample spans about 400,000 clones, around 89% being singletons. Material for sequencing was PBMCs or T cells enriched from blood (not recorded which). The receptors stem from a woman aged 30 to 39 with acute COVID-19.

CDR3 nucleotides: TGTGCCAGCAGCTTAATACGGGGGGCCAAAAACATTCAGTACTTC. It specifies CASSLIRGAKNIQYF. The chain recombines TRBV13 with TRBJ2-4, with a possible D match to TRBD2 (6 bases). V was pared by 2 bases and J by 1 base, with 9 bases between. The germline CDR1 and CDR2 sequences are PRHDT and FYEKMQ (reference sequence). The CDR3 extends over 15 amino acids.

The V and J genes are TRBV12-5 and TRBJ1-4; TRBD1 matches 7 bases. Germline CDR1 and CDR2: LGHNT and FRNRAP. CDR3 length: 19 residues. The ends lost 0 bases at V and 1 base at J; junction bases unmatched: 11. CDR3 sequence reads: CASGLVLKTGKGTNEKLFF. For the CDR3, the DNA is TGTGCTAGTGGTTTGGTACTCAAGACAGGGAAAGGAACTAATGAAAAACTGTTTTTT.

The chain couples TRBV2 to TRBJ1-2; TRBD1 might be the D (5 bases). Per the germline V gene, CDR1 is SNHLY and CDR2 is FYNNEI. V gave up 7 bases and J gave up 5 bases, with 8 bases separating them. This CDR3 contains 11 residues. CDR3 sequence (DNA): TGTGCCAGCACGACAGAGTATGGCTACACCTTC. Amino acids: CASTTEYGYTF.

The chain recombines TRBV5-1 with TRBJ1-6; no definite D call. Germline lookup yields CDR1 SGHRS and CDR2 YFSETQ. With 2 bases removed from V and 8 bases from J, the gap between germline ends came to 8 bases. The CDR3 is made up of 13 amino acids. CDR3 sequence (DNA): TGCGCCAGCAGCTTCAGGATTGATTCACCCCTCCACTTT. Its translation: CASSFRIDSPLHF.

This clone occurred once. This chain joins TRBV6-5 and TRBJ2-7; tentatively, D is TRBD2 (7 bases). Germline V CDR1 and CDR2: MNHEY, SVGAGI. Trimming pared 0 bases from V and 2 bases from J, leaving 14 bases between. This CDR3 has 16 residues. CDR3 coding DNA: TGTGCCAGCAGTTACTCGAAGGGGGGGGTCCCCTACGAGCAGTACTTC. Its protein product is CASSYSKGGVPYEQYF.

The V and J genes are TRBV5-1 and TRBJ1-1; D is undetermined. From germline, CDR1 is SGHRS and CDR2 YFSETQ. CDR3 length: 15 amino acids. V lost 5 bases and J lost 5, with 19 bases in between. The CDR3 nucleotides are TGCGCCAGCAGTATGACCGGGGTAAGCCGTACTGAAGCTTTCTTT. Its protein is CASSMTGVSRTEAFF.

This clone appeared a few times. The rearrangement uses TRBV19 and TRBJ1-3, with D maybe TRBD1 (6 bases). In germline, CDR1 is LNHDA, CDR2 SQIVND (reference sequence). This CDR3 region has 14 residues. Trimming took 6 bases from V and 1 from J, leaving 10 bases between them. The CDR3 here is CASSHTGSGNTIYF. The CDR3, as DNA: TGTGCCAGTAGCCATACAGGGTCTGGAAACACCATATATTTT.

The J gene is TRBJ1-5, the V gene TRBV5-6; D is uncertain. V was trimmed by 1 base and J by 7 bases, leaving 21 bases between them. Germline V gives CDR1 SGHDT, CDR2 YYEEEE. The CDR3 extends over 17 amino acids. The DNA for the CDR3 is TGTGCCAGCAGCTTGTCTAGGAGGTATCGGGGAGAACAGCCCCAGCATTTT. Translating it yields CASSLSRRYRGEQPQHF. Variable domain in full (rest from reference TRBV5-6 and TRBJ1-5): DAGVTQSPTHLIKTRGQQVTLRCSPKSGHDTVSWYQQALGQGPQFIFQYYEEEERQRGNFPDRFSGHQFPNYSSELNVNALLLGDSALYLCASSLSRRYRGEQPQHFGDGTRLSIL.

The CDR3 DNA follows: TGTGCCAGTAGTCCCGGGATATCTAACTATGGCTACACCTTC. Residues: CASSPGISNYGYTF. The chain recombines TRBV19 with TRBJ1-2; no reliable D call. Trimming took off 5 bases at V and 0 bases at J, with 10 bases between the two ends. The CDR3 consists of 14 residues. The germline V gene has CDR1 LNHDA and CDR2 SQIVND (reference sequence).

This chain uses TRBV29-1 with TRBJ1-2; D is perhaps TRBD1 (5 bases). The CDR3 sequence is 13 residues long. Germline assignment: CDR1 SQVTM and CDR2 ANQGSEA. V was trimmed by 5 bases and J by 4 bases, leaving 14 bases between them. The CDR3 DNA is TGCAGCGTTACAACTCGGGGGGGCTATGGCTACACCTTC. Protein: CSVTTRGGYGYTF.

The chain combines TRBV27 with TRBJ2-2; no clear D gene. The CDR3 is 16 residues long. The germline V and J ends were trimmed by 6 bases and 2 bases, with 16 bases remaining between them. Germline V gene lookup returns CDR1 MNHEY and CDR2 SMNVEV (reference sequence). CDR3 sequence (DNA): TGTGCCAGCAGCACCGACCAAGACATCAACACCGGGGAGCTGTTTTTT. This translates into CASSTDQDINTGELFF.

V is TRBV14 and J is TRBJ2-1, with D uncertain. From germline, CDR1 is SGHDN and CDR2 FVKESK. This CDR3 has 15 residues. The ends were cut back, 4 bases at V and 10 bases at J, with 20 bases in the middle. The CDR3 spells CASSLGFPEKHEQFF. CDR3 in DNA: TGTGCCAGCAGCCTCGGGTTCCCGGAGAAGCACGAGCAGTTCTTC.

This chain connects TRBV5-1 to TRBJ2-1; D unresolved. The V and J ends lost 0 bases and 5 bases respectively, with 3 bases between them. Germline V lookup: CDR1 SGHRS, CDR2 YFSETQ. This CDR3 is 12 amino acids long. Written as DNA, the CDR3 is TGCGCCAGCAGCTTGGACAACAATGAGCAGTTCTTC. Its translation: CASSLDNNEQFF.

The chain uses TRBV7-9 and TRBJ1-2; 8 nucleotides match TRBD1. The CDR3 totals 16 residues. V shed 7 bases, J shed 7 bases, and the junction held 17 bases outside the gene matches. Per the germline V gene, CDR1 is SEHNR and CDR2 is FQNEAQ (reference sequence). The CDR3 DNA is TGTGCCAGCAATCGCCCCGAAGCAGGGGGCGCAGCTGGCTACACCTTC. This gives the protein CASNRPEAGGAAGYTF.

The chain links TRBV14 to TRBJ2-3, with D tentatively TRBD2 (6 bases). Germline V gene sequence: CDR1 SGHDN, CDR2 FVKESK. V was shortened by 2 bases and J by 11 bases, with 8 bases between the two germline ends. This CDR3 contains 11 residues. DNA of the CDR3: TGTGCCAGCAGCCAACGGGGGTGGCAGTATTTT. This gives the protein CASSQRGWQYF.

This rearrangement joins TRBV19 to TRBJ2-7; D perhaps matches TRBD1 (5 bases). Trimming cost V 6 bases and J 2 bases, with 17 bases left between them. In germline, CDR1 is LNHDA, CDR2 SQIVND (reference sequence). The CDR3 covers 15 residues. Here the CDR3 DNA reads TGTGCCAGTAGCCCTAAGGTAGGCAGGGCCTACGAGCAGTACTTC. It specifies CASSPKVGRAYEQYF. The full variable domain, its missing parts supplied by reference TRBV19 and TRBJ2-7, is DGGITQSPKYLFRKEGQNVTLSCEQNLNHDAMYWYRQDPGQGLRLIYYSQIVNDFQKGDIAEGYSVSREKKESFPLTVTSAQKNPTAFYLCASSPKVGRAYEQYFGPGTRLTVT.

This chain joins TRBV2 and TRBJ1-4; 8 nucleotides line up with TRBD1. Germline lookup yields CDR1 SNHLY and CDR2 FYNNEI. Trimming at V came to 6 bases and at J to 8 bases, leaving 14 bases not matched to a gene. CDR3 size: 16 residues. CDR3 nucleotide sequence: TGTGCCAGCAGCCCAAAAGCAGGGGGCGCGTCCGAAAAACTGTTTTTT. Its protein product is CASSPKAGGASEKLFF. The full variable domain, rest sourced from reference TRBV2 and TRBJ1-4, is EPEVTQTPSHQVTQMGQEVILRCVPISNHLYFYWYRQILGQKVEFLVSFYNNEISEKSEIFDDQFSVERPDGSNFTLKIRSTKLEDSAMYFCASSPKAGGASEKLFFGSGTQLSVL.

The chain couples TRBV7-2 to TRBJ2-1; D gene unclear. The germline V and J ends were trimmed by 1 base and 9 bases, with 10 bases remaining between them. This CDR3 region has 13 residues. In germline, CDR1 is SGHTA, CDR2 FQGNSA. CDR3 DNA: TGTGCCAGCAGCTTAGGCCTATACTTTGAGCAGTTCTTC. It translates to CASSLGLYFEQFF.

This chain joins TRBV12-5 and TRBJ2-7; possible D gene TRBD1, 5 bases. Germline V gives CDR1 LGHNT, CDR2 FRNRAP. Trimming removed 0 bases at V and 0 bases at J, with 12 bases between. The CDR3 runs 16 residues. The CDR3 here is CASGLVVTGSSYEQYF. CDR3 nucleotide sequence: TGTGCTAGTGGTTTGGTGGTCACAGGAAGCTCCTACGAGCAGTACTTC.

The CDR3 DNA reads TGTGCCAGCAGTGACTCTGGGAGGGCACGGAGAAGTGGCTACACCTTC. It encodes CASSDSGRARRSGYTF. The chain links TRBV6-4 to TRBJ1-2; D uncertain. The germline gives CDR1 MRHNA, CDR2 SNTAGT. Trimming left V 0 bases short and J 7 bases short, with 18 bases between. The CDR3 consists of 16 residues.

This clone has just a few counts. The chain uses TRBV19 and TRBJ1-2; the match to TRBD1 covers 7 bases. This CDR3 spans 14 amino acids. The germline CDR1 and CDR2 sequences are LNHDA and SQIVND (reference sequence). V gave up 9 bases and J gave up 8 bases; unmatched junction bases: 15. CDR3 loop: CASHETGKVRGYTF. For the CDR3, the DNA is TGTGCCAGCCACGAGACAGGGAAGGTCCGGGGCTACACCTTC.

With regard to this clone: The same CDR3 is also encoded by other DNA sequences in this sample. The chain carries TRBV3-1 (or the pseudogene TRBV3-2) and TRBJ1-1, with a tentative D call TRBD1 (5 bases). V dropped 0 bases and J dropped 5 bases, with 7 bases sitting between them. CDR1 LGHDT and CDR2 YNNKEL come from the germline V gene (reference sequence). The CDR3 covers 13 residues. CDR3 in DNA: TGTGCCAGCAGCCAAGATAGGGGAACTGAAGCTTTCTTT. The encoded protein is CASSQDRGTEAFF.

This sequence joins TRBV18 and TRBJ1-1; possibly TRBD1 for D (5 bases). The CDR3 length is 19 residues. V dropped 1 base and J dropped 3 bases, with 24 bases sitting between them. CDR1 and CDR2 (germline): KGHSH, LQKENI. The CDR3 reads CASSPRVLGGADEDTEAFF. The DNA for the CDR3 is TGTGCCAGCTCACCACGGGTTCTGGGAGGGGCTGATGAGGACACTGAAGCTTTCTTT. Based on the CDR3 plus reference TRBV18 and TRBJ1-1, the full variable domain is NAGVMQNPRHLVRRRGQEARLRCSPMKGHSHVYWYRQLPEEGLKFMVYLQKENIIDESGMPKERFSAEFPKEGPSILRIQQVVRGDSAAYFCASSPRVLGGADEDTEAFFGQGTRLTVV.

This sequence joins TRBV19 and TRBJ2-7, with TRBD1 identical over 8 bases. Per germline, CDR1 LNHDA and CDR2 SQIVND (reference sequence). Unmatched junction bases numbered 3, after V lost 3 bases and J lost 2 bases. This CDR3 region has 14 residues. The CDR3 spells CASSIADRAYEQYF. The CDR3 nucleotides are TGTGCCAGTAGTATTGCGGACAGGGCCTACGAGCAGTACTTC.

This rearrangement joins TRBV18 to TRBJ1-2; D might be TRBD1 (5 bases). The germline CDR1 and CDR2 sequences are KGHSH and LQKENI. Between the trimmed V and J ends, which lost 4 bases and 7 bases, there was a span of 13 bases. The CDR3 is made up of 13 amino acids. The CDR3 region has the DNA TGTGCCAGCTCACGGGGCAGGGTGCCTGGCTACACCTTC. Amino acids: CASSRGRVPGYTF.

The chain couples TRBV7-2 to TRBJ2-7, with D tentatively TRBD2 (5 bases). The CDR3 covers 15 residues. From germline, CDR1 is SGHTA and CDR2 FQGNSA. V lost 4 bases, J lost 3 bases, and 16 bases lay in between. The CDR3 protein is CASSSSRRQSYEQYF. DNA for the CDR3: TGTGCCAGCAGCTCATCTCGGAGGCAGAGCTACGAGCAGTACTTC.

J is TRBJ2-7 and V is TRBV2; D is ambiguous. Trimming took 5 bases from V and 1 from J, leaving 6 bases between them. CDR1 and CDR2 (germline): SNHLY, FYNNEI. The CDR3 is made up of 12 amino acids. CDR3 sequence: CASSRLSYEQYF. CDR3 nucleotide sequence: TGTGCCAGCAGTCGACTTTCCTACGAGCAGTACTTC. The variable domain in full, with the rest retrieved from reference TRBV2 and TRBJ2-7, is EPEVTQTPSHQVTQMGQEVILRCVPISNHLYFYWYRQILGQKVEFLVSFYNNEISEKSEIFDDQFSVERPDGSNFTLKIRSTKLEDSAMYFCASSRLSYEQYFGPGTRLTVT.

The rearrangement uses TRBV5-1 and TRBJ2-7; TRBD2 matches 7 bases. This CDR3 contains 14 residues. The junction had 7 bases not matched to a gene; V was cut back by 0 bases and J by 7 bases. CDR1 is SGHRS, CDR2 YFSETQ, per germline. The CDR3 sequence is CASSLGLALGEQYF. In DNA, the CDR3 is TGCGCCAGCAGCTTGGGACTAGCCCTTGGGGAGCAGTACTTC.

The CDR3 region is CASSLEPGHHSNQPQHF. The CDR3 DNA reads as TGTGCCAGCAGCTTGGAGCCGGGACACCATAGCAATCAGCCCCAGCATTTT. The rearrangement joins TRBV5-5 to TRBJ1-5; possibly TRBD1 for D (6 bases). This CDR3 is built from 17 residues. Germline-derived CDR1 and CDR2 are SGHKS and YYEKEE (reference sequence). Trimming removed 0 bases from V and 0 bases from J, with 13 bases in between. The complete variable domain, with remaining parts taken from reference TRBV5-5 and TRBJ1-5, reads DAGVTQSPTHLIKTRGQQVTLRCSPISGHKSVSWYQQVLGQGPQFIFQYYEKEERGRGNFPDRFSARQFPNYSSELNVNALLLGDSALYLCASSLEPGHHSNQPQHFGDGTRLSIL.